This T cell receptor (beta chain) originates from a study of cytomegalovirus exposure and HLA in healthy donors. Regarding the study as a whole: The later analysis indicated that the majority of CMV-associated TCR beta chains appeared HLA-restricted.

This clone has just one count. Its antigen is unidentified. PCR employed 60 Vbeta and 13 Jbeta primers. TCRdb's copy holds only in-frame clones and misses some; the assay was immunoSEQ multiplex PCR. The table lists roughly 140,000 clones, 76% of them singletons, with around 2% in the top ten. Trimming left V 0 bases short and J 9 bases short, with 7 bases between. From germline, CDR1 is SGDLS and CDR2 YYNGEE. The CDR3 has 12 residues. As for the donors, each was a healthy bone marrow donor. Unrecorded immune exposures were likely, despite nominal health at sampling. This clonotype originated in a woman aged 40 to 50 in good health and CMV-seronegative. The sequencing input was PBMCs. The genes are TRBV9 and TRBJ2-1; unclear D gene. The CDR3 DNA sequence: TGTGCCAGCAGCGTAGGGTACGGTGAGCAGTTCTTC. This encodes CASSVGYGEQFF.